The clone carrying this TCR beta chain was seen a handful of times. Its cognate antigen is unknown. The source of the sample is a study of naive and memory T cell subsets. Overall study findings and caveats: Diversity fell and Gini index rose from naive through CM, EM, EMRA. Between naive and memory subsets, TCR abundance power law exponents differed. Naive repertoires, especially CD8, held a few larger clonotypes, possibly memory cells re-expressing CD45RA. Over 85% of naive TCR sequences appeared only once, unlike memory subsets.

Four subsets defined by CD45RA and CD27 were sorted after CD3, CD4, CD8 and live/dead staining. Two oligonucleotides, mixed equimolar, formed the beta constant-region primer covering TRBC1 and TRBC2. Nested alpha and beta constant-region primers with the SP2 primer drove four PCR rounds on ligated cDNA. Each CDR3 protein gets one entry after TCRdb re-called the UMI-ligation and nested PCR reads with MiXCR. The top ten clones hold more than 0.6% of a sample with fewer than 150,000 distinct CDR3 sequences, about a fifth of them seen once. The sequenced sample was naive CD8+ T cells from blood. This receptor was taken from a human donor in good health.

The CDR3 bases are TGTGCCAGCAGCCAAGGGGGGGGCTACGAGCAGTACTTC. Amino acid sequence: CASSQGGGYEQYF. The chain carries TRBV14 and TRBJ2-7; 7 nucleotides agree with TRBD2. V lost 1 base to trimming and J lost 3 bases; unmatched junction nucleotides: 0. This CDR3 has 13 amino acids. Per the germline V gene, CDR1 is SGHDN and CDR2 is FVKESK.